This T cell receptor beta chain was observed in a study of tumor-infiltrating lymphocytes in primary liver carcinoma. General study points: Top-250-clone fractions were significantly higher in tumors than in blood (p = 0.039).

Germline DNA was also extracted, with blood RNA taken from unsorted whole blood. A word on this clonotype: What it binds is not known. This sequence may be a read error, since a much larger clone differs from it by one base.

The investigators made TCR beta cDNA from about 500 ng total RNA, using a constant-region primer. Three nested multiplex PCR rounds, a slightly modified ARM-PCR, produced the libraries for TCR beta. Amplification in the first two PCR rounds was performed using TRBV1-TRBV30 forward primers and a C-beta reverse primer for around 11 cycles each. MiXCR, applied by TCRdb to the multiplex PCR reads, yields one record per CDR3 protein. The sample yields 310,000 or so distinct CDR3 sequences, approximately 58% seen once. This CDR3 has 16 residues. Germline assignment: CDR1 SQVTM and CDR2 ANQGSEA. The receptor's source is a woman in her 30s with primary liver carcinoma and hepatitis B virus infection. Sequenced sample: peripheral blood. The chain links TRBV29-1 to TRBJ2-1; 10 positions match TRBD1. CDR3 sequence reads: CSVLQLDRGRNNVQFF. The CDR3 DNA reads TGCAGCGTTCTCCAACTCGACAGGGGGCGGAACAATGTGCAGTTCTTC.